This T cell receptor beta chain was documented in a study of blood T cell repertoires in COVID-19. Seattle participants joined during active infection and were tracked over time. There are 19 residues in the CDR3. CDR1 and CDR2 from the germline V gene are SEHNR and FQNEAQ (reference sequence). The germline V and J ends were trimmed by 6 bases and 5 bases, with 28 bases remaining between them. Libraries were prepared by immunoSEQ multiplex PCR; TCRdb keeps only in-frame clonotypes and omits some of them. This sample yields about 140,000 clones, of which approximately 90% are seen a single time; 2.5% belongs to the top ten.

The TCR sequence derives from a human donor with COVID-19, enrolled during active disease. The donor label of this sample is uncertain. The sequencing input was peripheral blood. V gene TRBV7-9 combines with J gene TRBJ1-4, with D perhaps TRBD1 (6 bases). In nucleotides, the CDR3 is TGTGCCAGCAGTCTCGAACAGGGCCAACGTATCTTATCAAATGAAAAACTGTTTTTT. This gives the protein CASSLEQGQRILSNEKLFF. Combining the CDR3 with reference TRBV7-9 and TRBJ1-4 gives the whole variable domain DTGVSQNPRHKITKRGQNVTFRCDPISEHNRLYWYRQTLGQGPEFLTYFQNEAQLEKSRLLSDRFSAERPKGSFSTLEIQRTEQGDSAMYLCASSLEQGQRILSNEKLFFGSGTQLSVL.